The clone carrying this TCR beta chain was counted ten times or more. Noted time point: patch test 3, about 24 weeks after DPC sensitization. Noted treatment: therapeutic diphenylcyclopropenone sensitization with weekly scalp DPC. From whole blood left unfractionated, total RNA was extracted. This sample stems from a study of human T cells and chemical hapten exposure. TCRdb fed the RACE reads into MiXCR, producing one record per CDR3 protein. The sample yields about 170,000 distinct CDR3 sequences, 28% seen once. The CDR3 runs to 14 residues. Trimming took 4 bases from V and 4 from J, leaving 13 bases between them.

Sample: whole blood, taken in connection with sensitization to the hapten diphenylcyclopropenone (DPC). The clonotype originates from a woman between 18 and 29 years old with alopecia areata. Some clones in this sample may be carry-over from other donors' samples. The chain has TRBV12-3 or TRBV12-4 and TRBJ1-1; the D is unclear. As DNA, the CDR3 is TGTGCCAGCAGTTCGGCGGGTCGGTTCACTGAAGCTTTCTTT. It encodes CASSSAGRFTEAFF.